This TCR beta chain emerged from a study of graft-versus-host responses after intestinal transplantation. Points from the study as a whole: There was an association between peak levels of circulating GvH clones and early post-transplant HvG declines.

Profiling relied on immunoSEQ multiplex PCR, and the TCRdb table lists in-frame clones only, not all of them. The sample includes more than 85,000 clones, approximately 92% seen only once; the top ten take 0.4% to 0.55%. CDR3 size: 15 residues. V lost 1 base, J lost 10 bases, and 19 bases lay in between. Germline V lookup: CDR1 MNHNS, CDR2 SASEGT. Notes on this clone: Its antigen remains unidentified.

The origin of this receptor is a human donor who received an intestinal transplant. V usage is TRBV6-1 and J usage is TRBJ1-2; D is perhaps TRBD1 (5 bases). Here the sequenced sample was unstimulated CD8+ T cells sorted from spleen or lymph node cells, taken before intestinal transplant. The CDR3 nucleotides read TGTGCCAGCAGTGAAGGGGGGAGGGCCCGGGTAACCTACACCTTC. Residues: CASSEGGRARVTYTF.